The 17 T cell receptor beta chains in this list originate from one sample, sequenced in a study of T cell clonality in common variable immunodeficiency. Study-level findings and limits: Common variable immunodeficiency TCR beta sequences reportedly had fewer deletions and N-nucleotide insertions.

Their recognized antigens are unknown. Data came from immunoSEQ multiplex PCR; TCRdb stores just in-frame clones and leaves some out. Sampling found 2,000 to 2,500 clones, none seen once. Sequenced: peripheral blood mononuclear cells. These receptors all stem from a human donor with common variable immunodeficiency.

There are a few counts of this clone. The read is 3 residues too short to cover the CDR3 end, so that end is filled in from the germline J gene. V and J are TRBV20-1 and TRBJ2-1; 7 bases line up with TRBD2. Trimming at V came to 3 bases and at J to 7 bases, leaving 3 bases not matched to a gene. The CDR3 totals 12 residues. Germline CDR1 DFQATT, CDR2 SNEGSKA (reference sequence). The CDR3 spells CSARSGGNEQFF. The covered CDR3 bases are TGCAGTGCTAGGTCCGGGGGGAATGAG.

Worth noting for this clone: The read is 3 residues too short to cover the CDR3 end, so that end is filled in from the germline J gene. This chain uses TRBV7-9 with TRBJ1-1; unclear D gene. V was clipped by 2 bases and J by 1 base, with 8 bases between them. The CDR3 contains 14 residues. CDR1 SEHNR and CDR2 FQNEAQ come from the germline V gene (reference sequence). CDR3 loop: CASSLQVGNTEAFF. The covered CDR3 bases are TGTGCCAGCAGCTTACAGGTCGGGAACACTGAA.

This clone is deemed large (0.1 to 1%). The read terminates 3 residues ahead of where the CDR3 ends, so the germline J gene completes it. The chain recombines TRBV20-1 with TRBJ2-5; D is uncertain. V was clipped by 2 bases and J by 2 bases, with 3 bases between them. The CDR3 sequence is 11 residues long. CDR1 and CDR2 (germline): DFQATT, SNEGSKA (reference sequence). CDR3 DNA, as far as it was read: TGCAGTGCTAGACGTCAAGAGACC. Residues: CSARRQET. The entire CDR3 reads CSARRQETQYF.

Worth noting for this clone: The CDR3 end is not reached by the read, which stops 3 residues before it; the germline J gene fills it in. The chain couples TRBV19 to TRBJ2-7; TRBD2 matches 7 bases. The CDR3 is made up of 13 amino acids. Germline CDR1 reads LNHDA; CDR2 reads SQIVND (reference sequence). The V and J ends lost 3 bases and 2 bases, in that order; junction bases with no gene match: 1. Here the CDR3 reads CASSMGTTYEQYF. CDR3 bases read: TGTGCCAGTAGTATGGGGACTACCTACGAG.

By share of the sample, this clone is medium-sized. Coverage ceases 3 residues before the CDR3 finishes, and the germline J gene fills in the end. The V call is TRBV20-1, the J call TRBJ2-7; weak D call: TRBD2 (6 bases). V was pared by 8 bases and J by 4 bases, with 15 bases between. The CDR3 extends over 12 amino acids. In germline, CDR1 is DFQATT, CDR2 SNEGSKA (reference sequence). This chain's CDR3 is CSTLSGTYEQYF. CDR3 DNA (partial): TGCAGTACCCTAAGTGGGACTTACGAG.

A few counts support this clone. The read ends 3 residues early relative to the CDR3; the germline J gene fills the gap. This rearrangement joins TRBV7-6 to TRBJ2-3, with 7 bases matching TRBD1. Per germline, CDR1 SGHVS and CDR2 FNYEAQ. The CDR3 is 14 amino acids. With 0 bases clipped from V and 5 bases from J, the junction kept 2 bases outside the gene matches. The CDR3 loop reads CASSLAQGLDTQYF. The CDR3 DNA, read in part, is TGTGCCAGCAGCTTAGCACAGGGGCTAGATACG. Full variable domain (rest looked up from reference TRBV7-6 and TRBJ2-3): GAGVSQSPRYKVTKRGQDVALRCDPISGHVSLYWYRQALGQGPEFLTYFNYEAQQDKSGLPNDRFSAERPEGSISTLTIQRTEQRDSAMYRCASSLAQGLDTQYFGPGTRLTVL.

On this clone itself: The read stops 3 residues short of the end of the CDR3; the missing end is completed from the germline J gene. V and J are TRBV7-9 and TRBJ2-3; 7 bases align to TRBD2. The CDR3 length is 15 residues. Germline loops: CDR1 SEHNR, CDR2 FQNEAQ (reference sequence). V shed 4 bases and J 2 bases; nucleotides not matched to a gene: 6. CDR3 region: CASSSRAGLTDTQYF. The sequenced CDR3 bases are TGTGCCAGCAGCTCGAGAGCGGGGCTCACAGATACG.

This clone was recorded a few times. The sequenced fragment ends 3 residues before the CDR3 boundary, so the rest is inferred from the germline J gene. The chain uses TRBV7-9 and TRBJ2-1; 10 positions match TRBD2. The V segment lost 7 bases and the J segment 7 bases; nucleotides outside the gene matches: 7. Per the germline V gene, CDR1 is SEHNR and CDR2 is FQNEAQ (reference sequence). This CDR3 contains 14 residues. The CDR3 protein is CASTSGGRGNEQFF. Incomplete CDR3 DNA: TGTGCCAGCACTAGCGGGGGCAGGGGAAATGAG.

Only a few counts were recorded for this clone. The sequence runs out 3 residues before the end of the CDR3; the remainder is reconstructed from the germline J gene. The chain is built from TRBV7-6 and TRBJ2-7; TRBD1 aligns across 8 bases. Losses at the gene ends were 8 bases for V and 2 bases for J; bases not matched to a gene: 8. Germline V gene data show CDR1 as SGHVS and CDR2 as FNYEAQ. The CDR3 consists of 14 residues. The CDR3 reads CASAVGTGPYEQYF. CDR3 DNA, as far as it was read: TGTGCCAGCGCGGTTGGGACAGGTCCCTACGAG.

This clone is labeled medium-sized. Partial CDR3 DNA: TGTGCCAGTAGTATAGGAGGGGGCGGATACAATGAG. This translates into CASSIGGGGYNE. The whole CDR3 sequence reads CASSIGGGGYNEQFF. The chain recombines TRBV19 with TRBJ2-1; 7 bases line up with TRBD1. Read sequence stops 3 residues before the CDR3 end, and the germline J gene provides the missing end. Unmatched junction bases numbered 4, after V lost 1 base and J lost 4 bases. The germline gives CDR1 LNHDA, CDR2 SQIVND (reference sequence). The CDR3 contains 15 residues.

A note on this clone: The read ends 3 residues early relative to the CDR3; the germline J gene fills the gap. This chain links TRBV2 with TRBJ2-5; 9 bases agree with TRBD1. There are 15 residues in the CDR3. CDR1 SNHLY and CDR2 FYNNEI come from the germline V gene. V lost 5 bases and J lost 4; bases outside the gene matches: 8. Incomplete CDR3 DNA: TGTGCCAGCAGTAAAGACAGGGGGTATGGAGAGACC. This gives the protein CASSKDRGYGET. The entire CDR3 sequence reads CASSKDRGYGETQYF.

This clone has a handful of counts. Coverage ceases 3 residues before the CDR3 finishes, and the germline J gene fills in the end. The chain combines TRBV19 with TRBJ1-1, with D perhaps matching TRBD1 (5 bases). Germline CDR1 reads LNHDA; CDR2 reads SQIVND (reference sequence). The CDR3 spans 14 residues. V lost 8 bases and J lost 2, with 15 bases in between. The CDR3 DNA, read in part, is TGTGCCAGTTCGATTGGGGGGATAAACACTGAA. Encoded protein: CASSIGGINTE. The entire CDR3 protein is CASSIGGINTEAFF.

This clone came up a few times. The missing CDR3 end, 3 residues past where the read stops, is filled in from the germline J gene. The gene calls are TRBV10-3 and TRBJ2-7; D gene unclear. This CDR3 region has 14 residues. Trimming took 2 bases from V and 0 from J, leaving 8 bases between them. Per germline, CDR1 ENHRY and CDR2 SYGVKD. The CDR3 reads CAISEMRSSYEQYF. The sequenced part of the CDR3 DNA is TGTGCCATCAGTGAGATGCGGAGCTCCTACGAG.

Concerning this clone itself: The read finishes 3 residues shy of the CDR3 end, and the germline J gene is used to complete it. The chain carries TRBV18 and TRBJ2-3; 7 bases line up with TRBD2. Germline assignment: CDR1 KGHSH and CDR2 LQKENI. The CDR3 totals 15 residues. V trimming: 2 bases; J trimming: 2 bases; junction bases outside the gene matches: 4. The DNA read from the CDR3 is TGTGCCAGCTCACCATCGGGGGGAACCACAGATACG. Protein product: CASSPSGGTTDT. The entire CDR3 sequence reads CASSPSGGTTDTQYF.

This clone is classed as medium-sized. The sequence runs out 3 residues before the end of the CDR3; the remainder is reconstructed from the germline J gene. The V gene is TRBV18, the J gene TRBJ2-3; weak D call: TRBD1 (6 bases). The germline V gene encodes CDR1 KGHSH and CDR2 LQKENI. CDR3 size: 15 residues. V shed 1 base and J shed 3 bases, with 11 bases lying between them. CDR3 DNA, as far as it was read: TGTGCCAGCTCACCACGGGACACAGGTACAGATACG. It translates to CASSPRDTGTDT. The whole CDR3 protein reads CASSPRDTGTDTQYF. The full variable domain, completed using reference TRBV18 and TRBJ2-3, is NAGVMQNPRHLVRRRGQEARLRCSPMKGHSHVYWYRQLPEEGLKFMVYLQKENIIDESGMPKERFSAEFPKEGPSILRIQQVVRGDSAAYFCASSPRDTGTDTQYFGPGTRLTVL.

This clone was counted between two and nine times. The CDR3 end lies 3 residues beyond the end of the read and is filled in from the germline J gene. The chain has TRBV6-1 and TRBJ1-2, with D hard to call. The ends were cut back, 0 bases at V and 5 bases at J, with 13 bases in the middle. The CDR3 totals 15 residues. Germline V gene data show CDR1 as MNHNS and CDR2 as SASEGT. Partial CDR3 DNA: TGTGCCAGCAGTGAAGCGAGGCAGTTGTATTATGGC. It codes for CASSEARQLYYG. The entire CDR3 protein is CASSEARQLYYGYTF.

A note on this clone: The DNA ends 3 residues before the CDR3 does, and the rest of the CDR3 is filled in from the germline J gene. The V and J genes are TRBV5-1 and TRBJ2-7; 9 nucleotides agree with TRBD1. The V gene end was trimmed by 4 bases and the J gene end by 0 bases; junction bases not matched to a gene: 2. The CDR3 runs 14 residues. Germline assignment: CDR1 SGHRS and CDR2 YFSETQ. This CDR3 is CASSPTGGSYEQYF. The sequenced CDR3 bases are TGCGCCAGCAGCCCGACAGGGGGCTCCTACGAG.